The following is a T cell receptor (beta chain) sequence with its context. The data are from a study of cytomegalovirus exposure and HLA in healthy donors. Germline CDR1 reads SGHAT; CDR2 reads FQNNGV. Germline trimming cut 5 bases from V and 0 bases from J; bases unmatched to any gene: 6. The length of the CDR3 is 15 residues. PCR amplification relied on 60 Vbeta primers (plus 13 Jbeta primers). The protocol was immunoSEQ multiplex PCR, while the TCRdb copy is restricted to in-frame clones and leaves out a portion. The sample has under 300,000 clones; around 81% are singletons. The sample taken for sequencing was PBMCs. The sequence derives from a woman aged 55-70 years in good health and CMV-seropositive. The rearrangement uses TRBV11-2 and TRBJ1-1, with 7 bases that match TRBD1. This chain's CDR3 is CASSPTGVMNTEAFF. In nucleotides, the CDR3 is TGTGCCAGCAGCCCAACAGGGGTGATGAACACTGAAGCTTTCTTT. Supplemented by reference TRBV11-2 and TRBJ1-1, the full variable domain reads EAGVAQSPRYKIIEKRQSVAFWCNPISGHATLYWYQQILGQGPKLLIQFQNNGVVDDSQLPKDRFSAERLKGVDSTLKIQPAKLEDSAVYLCASSPTGVMNTEAFFGQGTRLTVV.